The following is a T cell receptor beta chain sequence with its context. Its antigen is still unknown. Base qualities are not provided; no much larger clone lies one nucleotide away. The data are from a study of OX40 agonist ivuxolimab in advanced cancers. Background on the whole study: The costimulatory receptor OX40 (CD134) was targeted by ivuxolimab, a fully human IgG2 agonistic monoclonal antibody. Intravenous ivuxolimab was administered to patients every 2 weeks at six dose levels: 0.01, 0.1, 0.3, 1.5, 3 and 10 mg/kg. Of the approximately 50 dose-escalation patients, hepatocellular carcinoma was present in roughly 19, melanoma in roughly 15, renal cell carcinoma in 9 and head and neck cancer in 9. A male proportion of roughly 80% and a mean age of 60 years, ranging from about 23 to 90, were recorded for the dose-escalation cohort. Patients were allowed to have had prior anti-PD-1, anti-PD-L1 or anti-CTLA-4 therapy, and less than 45% of the dose-escalation patients had previously received checkpoint inhibitors. Partial responses occurred in three dose-escalation patients: two with cutaneous melanoma and one with hepatocellular carcinoma. Peripheral TCRbeta sequencing was intended to test whether TCR sequence diversity was altered and clonal T-cell expansion was caused by ivuxolimab. The paper describes the monotherapy dose-escalation part (N of about 55 patients) of the phase I trial of ivuxolimab.

The CDR3 holds 17 amino acids from the cysteine to the phenylalanine. Here the CDR3 DNA is all that survives: 51 bases in frame from base 1. CDR1 SGHNT and CDR2 YENEEA are derived from the germline V gene. Trimming at the junction amounts to 3 bases on V and 3 bases on J, and the germline ends lie 15 bases apart. Overall results and qualifications from the work: The antigen specificity of the clonally expanded peripheral T cells was not determined. Low levels of normalized T-cell clonal expansion were also seen in some nonresponding patients. After ivuxolimab, CD8+ T cells had more expanded clones than CD4+ T cells on average. In the 0.1-3.0 mg/kg groups, partial responders had among the lowest normalized peripheral clonal expansion, particularly in CD8+ T cells. At doses of 0.1 to 3.0 mg/kg, clonal expansion of both CD4+ and CD8+ T cells in blood was seen between baseline and week 6.

Patients with a history of autoimmune disease or receiving systemic immunosuppression were excluded from the trial. Peripheral blood for TCR sequencing was collected from all dose cohorts at baseline, on cycle 4 day 1, and on cycle 7 day 1. Samples came from an open-label, multicenter, first-in-human phase I dose-escalation trial of ivuxolimab. Adults with locally advanced or metastatic head and neck squamous cell, hepatocellular, melanoma or renal cell carcinoma were enrolled in the trial. Before TCR sequencing, CD4+ T cells and CD8+ T cells were sorted from peripheral blood as separate populations. Genomic DNA was isolated from the sorted cells so that the TCRbeta CDR3 region could be sequenced. TCRbeta CDR3 regions were sequenced using the immunoSEQ Assay. Here the immuneACCESS table is served through TCRdb, limited to in-frame sequences with V and J called. Missing clones are a known gap in these copies; in checked studies unresolved V genes cover under half, and the rest lacks a known reason. The sample profile shows approximately 77,000 clones; around 90% of them were found once. The ten largest clones take up approximately 5% of the sample.

This sequence uses TRBV11-3 and TRBJ2-6, with the D gene not confidently named. The receptor comes from an adult with an advanced solid tumor such as melanoma, head and neck, liver or kidney cancer. The specimen was CD4+ or CD8+ T cells sorted from blood, collected in a trial of the OX40 agonist ivuxolimab. The CDR3 is CASSLQASVYGANVLTF. The DNA is TGTGCCAGCAGCTTGCAAGCTTCCGTCTATGGGGCCAACGTCCTGACTTTC.